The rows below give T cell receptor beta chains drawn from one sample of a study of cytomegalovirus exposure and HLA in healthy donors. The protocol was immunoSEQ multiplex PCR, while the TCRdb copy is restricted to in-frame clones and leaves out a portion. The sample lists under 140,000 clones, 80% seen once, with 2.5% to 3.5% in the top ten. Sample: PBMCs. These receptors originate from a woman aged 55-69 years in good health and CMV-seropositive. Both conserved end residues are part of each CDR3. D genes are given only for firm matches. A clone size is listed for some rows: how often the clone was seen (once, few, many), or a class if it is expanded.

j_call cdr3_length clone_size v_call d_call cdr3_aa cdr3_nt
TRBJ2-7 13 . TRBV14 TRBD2 CASRGTSGNEQYF TGTGCCAGCAGGGGGACTAGCGGCAACGAGCAGTACTTC
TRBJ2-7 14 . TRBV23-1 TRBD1 CANDRRDRCDEQYF TGCGCCAACGACCGCCGGGACAGGTGCGACGAGCAGTACTTC
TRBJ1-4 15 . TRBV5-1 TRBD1 CASSVWGTGNEKLFF TGCGCCAGCAGCGTTTGGGGGACAGGCAATGAAAAACTGTTTTTT
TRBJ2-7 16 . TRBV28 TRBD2 CASSPPRSGSSYEQYF TGTGCCAGCAGTCCCCCCCGTAGCGGGAGTTCCTACGAGCAGTACTTC
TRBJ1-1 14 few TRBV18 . CASSTIQGNTEAFF TGTGCCAGCTCGACAATACAGGGGAACACTGAAGCTTTCTTT
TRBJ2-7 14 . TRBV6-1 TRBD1 CASRGQGASYEQYF TGTGCCAGCAGGGGACAGGGGGCCTCCTACGAGCAGTACTTC
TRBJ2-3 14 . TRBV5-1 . CASSFSSGTDTQYF TGCGCCAGCAGCTTTTCGTCAGGGACAGATACGCAGTATTTT
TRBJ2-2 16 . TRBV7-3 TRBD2 CASAPRAGGLPGELFF TGTGCCAGCGCCCCCCGAGCGGGAGGGCTCCCCGGGGAGCTGTTTTTT
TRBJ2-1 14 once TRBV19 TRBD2 CASSMLAGYNEQFF TGTGCCAGTAGTATGCTAGCGGGATACAATGAGCAGTTCTTC
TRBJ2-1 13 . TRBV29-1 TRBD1 CSAGTGIYNEQFF TGCAGCGCGGGGACAGGGATCTACAATGAGCAGTTCTTC
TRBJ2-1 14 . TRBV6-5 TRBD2 CASSYTGGVHEQFF TGTGCCAGCAGTTATACGGGGGGGGTCCATGAGCAGTTCTTC